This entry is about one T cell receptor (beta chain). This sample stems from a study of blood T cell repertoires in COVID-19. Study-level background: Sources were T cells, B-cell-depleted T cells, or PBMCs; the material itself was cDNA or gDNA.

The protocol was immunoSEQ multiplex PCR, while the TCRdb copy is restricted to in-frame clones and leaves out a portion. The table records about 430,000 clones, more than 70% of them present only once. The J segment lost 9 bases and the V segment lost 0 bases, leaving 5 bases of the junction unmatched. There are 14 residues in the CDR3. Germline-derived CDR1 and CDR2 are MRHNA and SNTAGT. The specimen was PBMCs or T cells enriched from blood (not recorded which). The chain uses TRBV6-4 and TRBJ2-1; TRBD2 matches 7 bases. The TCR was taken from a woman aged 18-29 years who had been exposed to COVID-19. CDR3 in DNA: TGTGCCAGCAGTGACTCGGGGGGGGAGAGTGAGCAGTTCTTC. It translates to CASSDSGGESEQFF.